This T cell receptor (beta chain) emerged from a study of T cells in tuberculosis (dated by TCRdb to the late 2010s). Regarding the study in general: The study combined CD1B tetramers and high-throughput TCR immunosequencing to characterize T cells specific for the mycobacterial lipid antigen glucose monomycolate (GMM).

General findings and caveats noted by the study authors: T cells binding the CD1B-GMM tetramer with low affinity may have been missed by the stringent sort gate.

PBMC were thawed, rested overnight, stained with a GMM-loaded CD1B tetramer, a Live/Dead dye and anti-CD3, and then sorted on a FACS Aria II. The CD1B tetramers were loaded with C32 glucose monomycolate that had been purified from Rhodococcus equi. Before cryopreservation, the PBMC used for tetramer sorting had been depleted of CD14-expressing monocytes for a separate study. About 100,000 tetramer-negative cells were sorted from each donor and analyzed alongside the tetramer-positive cells. Antigen-specific T cells were sorted from several healthy South African adults using GMM-loaded CD1B tetramers. The CDR3, from cysteine to phenylalanine, totals 12 residues. Only CDR3 DNA is held: 36 bases, read in frame from base 1. Deletion took 6 bases off V and 11 bases off J, with a span of 16 bases between the germline ends. The germline V gene sets CDR1 to MNHEY and CDR2 to SVGAGI. For this clone: The input lacks base qualities; no much larger clone sits a single base away.

Because TCR-alpha and TCR-beta chains were sequenced unpaired, no chain pairing information was available. The immunoSEQ multiplex PCR assay was used to generate TCR libraries, with TCR-beta and/or TCR-alpha/delta assays applied to each sample. Amplified TCR libraries were sequenced on the Illumina high-throughput platform. From the authors' description of their analysis: Clustering and dimensionality reduction were performed using pairwise TCRdist distances among GMM-specific receptors from ex vivo sorted or in vitro expanded T cells. Sequence motifs, defined by gene usage and CDR3 content, were tested for enrichment in tetramer-positive compared with tetramer-negative populations. TCRdb mirrors the immuneACCESS table, restricted to in-frame sequences. Some clones are absent from its copies; in checked studies, under half trace to an unresolved V gene, and the reason for the others is unknown. The V and J calls and clone size come from that table; D and trimming were worked out from the DNA. This sample is represented by tens of thousands of clones; around 81% of them were singletons. Around 13% of the sample is taken by the ten largest.

The source material was CD1b-GMM tetramer-negative cells sorted from PBMCs. Per the publication, the cell subset or site label means: T cells not binding CD1B-GMM tetramer, sorted from same donor. This receptor was obtained from an adult woman with latent tuberculosis. The chain joins TRBV6-5 to TRBJ1-1; the D gene cannot be resolved reliably. The CDR3 amino acid sequence is: CASSTELGYAFF. In nucleotide form, the sequence is TGTGCCAGCAGCACCGAGCTAGGTTACGCTTTCTTT.